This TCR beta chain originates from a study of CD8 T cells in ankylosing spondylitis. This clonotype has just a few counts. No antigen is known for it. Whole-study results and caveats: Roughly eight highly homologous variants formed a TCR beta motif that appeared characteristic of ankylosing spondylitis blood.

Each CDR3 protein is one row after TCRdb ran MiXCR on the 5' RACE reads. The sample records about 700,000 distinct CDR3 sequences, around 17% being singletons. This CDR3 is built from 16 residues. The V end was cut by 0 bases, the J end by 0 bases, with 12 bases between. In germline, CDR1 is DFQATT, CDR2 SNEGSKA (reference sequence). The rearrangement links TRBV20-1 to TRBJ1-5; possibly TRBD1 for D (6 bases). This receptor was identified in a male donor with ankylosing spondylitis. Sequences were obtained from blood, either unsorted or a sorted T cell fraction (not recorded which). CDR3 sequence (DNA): TGCAGTGCTAGAGATTTGAGGGGGATTAGCAATCAGCCCCAGCATTTT. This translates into CSARDLRGISNQPQHF.